This T cell receptor (beta chain) was identified in a study of T cells in Graves' hyperthyroidism and ophthalmopathy. RNA transcripts served as the template for amplifying TCR beta CDR3 regions. The TCR CDR3 was amplified in a first-round RT-PCR using the HTBI primer set. MiXCR, run by TCRdb on the multiplex PCR reads, gives a single entry per CDR3 protein. This sample has a few hundred thousand distinct CDR3 sequences, with around 14% found just once. The CDR3 contains 17 residues. Germline values: CDR1 SGHRS, CDR2 YFSETQ. V was pared by 1 base and J by 7 bases, with 11 bases of the junction left unmatched. Across 18 months, stable Graves' hyperthyroidism was marked by no progression to ophthalmopathy. The patients, who ranged from 18 to 65 in age, presented with newly diagnosed hyperthyroidism lasting under 2 months. Exclusion of patients followed from uncontrolled infection, other autoimmune disease, pregnancy or lactation.

This clonotype was observed many times. V usage is TRBV5-1 and J usage is TRBJ2-1; 10 nucleotides align to TRBD2. The sequence was obtained from a woman aged 30 to 39 with Graves' hyperthyroidism. Specimen: blood. The CDR3 DNA follows: TGCGCCAGCAGCTTGATTCGGGGAGCGGGAGGGCCAAATGAGCAGTTCTTC. Its translation: CASSLIRGAGGPNEQFF.